The clone carrying this TCR beta chain was detected ten times or more. No antigen is known for it. V shed 1 base and J shed 0 bases, with 6 bases lying between them. This CDR3 has 14 amino acids. The germline gives CDR1 MNHEY, CDR2 SVGAGI. The data belong to a study of T cells in Graves' hyperthyroidism and ophthalmopathy. Regarding the study as a whole: In blood, most of the thyroid clonotypes expanded above 0.001 were also present.

Exclusion criteria comprised uncontrolled infection, other autoimmune disease, pregnancy or lactation. Diagnosing involved the use of clinical symptoms, serum thyroxine and TRAb, thyroid ultrasound and orbital computed tomography. Amplification targeted TCR beta CDR3 regions from RNA transcripts. Using the HTBI primer set, a first-round RT-PCR was run on the TCR CDR3. TCRdb reanalysed the multiplex PCR reads using MiXCR and keeps one entry per CDR3 protein. The table has about 270,000 distinct CDR3 sequences, approximately 25% seen once. Sequenced material: blood. This clonotype was sampled from a middle-aged woman with Graves' ophthalmopathy. The chain couples TRBV6-5 to TRBJ1-1; no firm D call. This chain's CDR3 is CASSYWGMNTEAFF. The CDR3 DNA sequence: TGTGCCAGCAGTTACTGGGGTATGAACACTGAAGCTTTCTTT.